This T cell receptor beta chain is drawn from a study of molecular identifiers for immune sequencing clone quantification. TCRdb itself ran the PCR reads through MiXCR, one entry per CDR3 protein. This sample has hundreds of thousands of distinct CDR3 sequences; about 25% occur once, and the top ten carry about 0.84%. Germline CDR1 SGHTA, CDR2 FQGTGA. V lost 2 bases and J 5 bases, leaving 16 bases between the germline ends. The CDR3 extends over 16 amino acids. This rearrangement joins TRBV7-3 to TRBJ2-1; unclear D gene. This sequence originates from a human donor in good health. Some libraries in this study had Jurkat cell RNA spiked in. Sequenced material: naive CD8+ T cells from blood, with Jurkat cell RNA spiked in. Subset specified: FACS-sorted CD8+CD4-CCR7+CD45RA+ naive T cells. In DNA, the CDR3 is TGTGCCAGCAGCTTATTGTCGAGTTTATATGACAATGAGCAGTTCTTC. Its protein is CASSLLSSLYDNEQFF.